The TCR beta chain described here comes from a study of shared clonotypes between healthy human individuals (dated by TCRdb to about 2020). About the study as a whole: A couple of women and three men aged 18 to 49 years were included in the cohort. For each donor, CD4 naive and CD4 memory were each run on three plates, CD8 naive on two plates, and CD8 memory on one plate. Blood TCR repertoires of five healthy adults were deeply sequenced to estimate repertoire size and the extent of clonotype sharing between individuals. To increase sequencing depth and limit assay-specific biases, different laboratories used diverse techniques to prepare libraries and sequence TCR repertoires. Each donor's leukapheresis produced roughly between roughly 0.85 and 9.5 billion PBMCs.

The donors were healthy, HIV-negative adults with no recently reported acute infections or vaccinations. Every donor was a Caucasian adult living in Nashville, Tennessee, USA. CD4+ T cells were enriched by magnetic negative selection; naive cells were then positively selected on CD45RA, and the negative fraction formed the memory subset. Blood was collected by leukapheresis, and PBMCs were isolated by Ficoll-Histopaque density gradient centrifugation and then cryopreserved in liquid nitrogen vapor phase. Purity and quantity of every magnetically sorted T cell population were checked by analytical flow cytometry. From each sorted fraction, genomic DNA was isolated and quantified by UV absorbance on a Nanodrop 2000c. Using the deep immunoSEQ assay, TCR CDR3 regions were amplified from genomic DNA by multiplex PCR. Genomic DNA extracted from each cell subset was distributed evenly over all wells of several immunoSEQ 96-well plates, and each plate served as one replicate. Each replicate PCR for sorted subsets received around 210 ng genomic DNA, equal to tens of thousands of T cell genomes. Purified libraries were quantified with a Qubit 3.0 fluorometer, sized on a Bioanalyzer 2100, and re-quantified with the KAPA Library Quantification kit. Each immunoSEQ 96-well plate was sequenced on its own single-read 150-cycle Illumina NextSeq 550 flow cell. The study's processing was this. Because the immunoSEQ output held only junctional sequences and lacked quality scores, the filtering could not match the filtering applied to full-length reads. Sequences were annotated with PyIR, a Python wrapper for IgBLAST v1.9, using IMGT germline references to assign V/J genes and CDR3. Any read was removed if the V/J assignment was weak (E-value above 1e-6), the CDR3 was missing, or the read contained stop codons, out-of-frame junctions, or ambiguous translated residues. A V3J clonotype was defined by an identical inferred V gene, J gene, and CDR3 amino acid sequence. Percentage overlap between repertoires was computed as shared unique clonotypes divided by the size of the smaller repertoire. RTK rarefaction, the Chao1 estimator, and Recon v2.1 estimates of unobserved clonotypes were used to assess repertoire richness. Generation probabilities for all TCRbeta clonotypes obtained by the gDNA method from a handful of donors were computed using OLGA. Here the immuneACCESS table is served through TCRdb, limited to in-frame sequences with V and J called. Missing clones are a known gap in these copies; in checked studies unresolved V genes cover under half, and the rest lacks a known reason. V and J calls plus clone size are reproduced from that table; the DNA served to infer D and trimming. A total of roughly 170,000 clones appear in this sample, around 63% of them only once. 8% to 13% of the sample belongs to the ten largest clones.

The paper's findings and limits, for the study overall: Compared with non-shared clonotypes, the clonotypes found in all four sorted-subset donors had higher generation probabilities. Based on pairwise subsampling, the degree of clonotype sharing among donors was expected to be affected by sequencing depth. Sampling was restricted to blood, and TCR repertoires in tissue are likely to differ from TCR repertoires in blood. When several donors were compared, the shared fraction of clonotypes was 5% to 6.5% for naive CD4, 3.5% to 4% for naive CD8, 2.3% for memory CD4, and 0.35% to 0.5% for memory CD8. Naive subsets generally had larger estimated clonotype richness than memory subsets. Incomplete sequencing was indicated by rarefaction of sorted-subset datasets, despite the large sequencing depth. The small number of donors limited the genetic and exposure-history diversity represented.

CDR1 GTSNPN and CDR2 SVGIG are derived from the germline V gene (reference sequence). The junction carries 12 bases between V and J, which are trimmed by 0 bases and 4 bases respectively. Including cysteine and phenylalanine, the CDR3 has 14 amino acids. The CDR3 DNA has 42 bases and is translated from base 1. This clone was seen once. Its antigen is still unknown. No qualities accompany the bases; no much larger clone lies one base away. The sequence links TRBV30 to TRBJ2-5, with the D gene not clear enough to name. Sequenced sample: memory CD4+ T cells sorted from blood. Per the publication, the cell subset or site label means: CD45RA-negative fraction. This receptor was taken from a man in his thirties or forties in good health. The CDR3 is CAWSVGLDRETQYF. The nucleotide sequence is TGTGCCTGGAGTGTAGGGTTGGATAGAGAGACCCAGTACTTC. Joined to the reference TRBV30 and TRBJ2-5 proteins, this CDR3 gives the full variable domain: SQTIHQWPATLVQPVGSPLSLECTVEGTSNPNLYWYRQAAGRGLQLLFYSVGIGQISSEVPQNLSASRPQDRQFILSSKKLLLSDSGFYLCAWSVGLDRETQYFGPGTRLLVL.